This T cell receptor (beta chain) was identified during a study of control samples from healthy donors and cancer patients. TCRdb keeps only in-frame clones here, not all; method: immunoSEQ multiplex PCR. There are some 37,000 clones in the sample; 92% occur only once, and more than 3% lies in the top ten. The CDR3 spans 15 residues. CDR1 SGHDT and CDR2 YYEEEE come from the germline V gene. J lost 2 bases, V lost 4 bases, and 9 bases had no gene match. This TCR was recovered from a woman between 45 and 60 years old in good health. The chain links TRBV5-6 to TRBJ2-7; TRBD1 agrees at 7 bases. The sample comprised blood. In DNA, the CDR3 is TGTGCCAGCAGCGCCGCTCGGGACAGTCCCTACGAGCAGTACTTC. Encoded protein: CASSAARDSPYEQYF.